This passage covers 30 T cell receptor beta chains from one sample sequenced in a study of T cell changes during pregnancy in multiple sclerosis. Sequencing used immunoSEQ multiplex PCR; TCRdb keeps in-frame clones, though not all of them. Of under 45,000 clones listed, roughly 90% were seen once; the top ten hold approximately 4.3%. The sequencing here drew on CD8+ T cells from peripheral blood mononuclear cells, taken in the first trimester of pregnancy. These receptors were obtained from a female donor with multiple sclerosis, enrolled in a pregnancy study.

This clone was found once. V usage is TRBV7-9 and J usage is TRBJ1-2; 9 nucleotides line up with TRBD1. Germline assignment: CDR1 SEHNR and CDR2 FQNEAQ (reference sequence). The CDR3 runs 17 residues. The ends lost 2 bases at V and 4 bases at J; junction bases unmatched: 11. In nucleotides, the CDR3 is TGTGCCAGCAGCTTAACTCCGGGACAGGGTAGAGGCTATGGCTACACCTTC. Translating it yields CASSLTPGQGRGYGYTF.

The genes are TRBV6-6 and TRBJ2-3, with a tentative D call TRBD1 (6 bases). The CDR3 runs to 16 residues. Per the germline V gene, CDR1 is MNHNY and CDR2 is SVGAGI (reference sequence). V lost 2 bases and J 0 bases, leaving 12 bases between the germline ends. DNA for the CDR3: TGTGCCAGCAGTTACCCAGACAGGTGGAGCACAGATACGCAGTATTTT. It is translated as CASSYPDRWSTDTQYF.

The genes are TRBV7-9 and TRBJ1-1; a weak D match, TRBD1 (5 bases). This CDR3 is 14 amino acids long. Germline CDR1 reads SEHNR; CDR2 reads FQNEAQ (reference sequence). V was pared by 1 base and J by 4 bases, with 10 bases between. CDR3 DNA sequence: TGTGCCAGCAGCTTAGAAGCCGGGGGCACTGAAGCTTTCTTT. Protein: CASSLEAGGTEAFF. The full variable domain, in which reference TRBV7-9 and TRBJ1-1 provide the parts outside the CDR3, is DTGVSQNPRHKITKRGQNVTFRCDPISEHNRLYWYRQTLGQGPEFLTYFQNEAQLEKSRLLSDRFSAERPKGSFSTLEIQRTEQGDSAMYLCASSLEAGGTEAFFGQGTRLTVV.

This chain uses TRBV5-5 with TRBJ2-7, with a tentative D call TRBD1 (5 bases). V lost 4 bases, J lost 2 bases, and 10 bases lay in between. CDR3 length: 13 residues. Per germline, CDR1 SGHKS and CDR2 YYEKEE (reference sequence). This CDR3 is CASSLDITYEQYF. The DNA for the CDR3 is TGTGCCAGCAGCCTGGACATAACCTACGAGCAGTACTTC.

This chain uses TRBV19 with TRBJ1-2; 7 bases are shared with TRBD1. V gave up 7 bases and J gave up 2 bases; unmatched junction bases: 4. The germline CDR1 and CDR2 sequences are LNHDA and SQIVND (reference sequence). This CDR3 is built from 13 residues. Here the CDR3 DNA reads TGTGCCAGTACTCTACAGGGGAACTATGGCTACACCTTC. Its translation: CASTLQGNYGYTF. Complete variable domain (other parts from reference TRBV19 and TRBJ1-2): DGGITQSPKYLFRKEGQNVTLSCEQNLNHDAMYWYRQDPGQGLRLIYYSQIVNDFQKGDIAEGYSVSREKKESFPLTVTSAQKNPTAFYLCASTLQGNYGYTFGSGTRLTVV.

This clone was counted once. The chain is built from TRBV4-3 and TRBJ2-1; possibly TRBD1 for D (5 bases). Germline V gene data show CDR1 as LGHNA and CDR2 as YSLEER. The CDR3 contains 15 residues. Trimming took off 3 bases at V and 5 bases at J, with 14 bases between the two ends. This CDR3 reads CASSQGHRQNNEQFF. The CDR3 bases are TGCGCCAGCAGCCAGGGTCACAGACAGAACAATGAGCAGTTCTTC.

The chain combines TRBV7-9 with TRBJ1-3, with TRBD1 identical over 7 bases. J was trimmed by 3 bases and V by 4 bases; bases with no gene match: 3. The CDR3 is made up of 14 amino acids. CDR1 is SEHNR, CDR2 FQNEAQ, per germline (reference sequence). CDR3 amino acids: CASSSGQFGNTIYF. In DNA form, the CDR3 reads TGTGCCAGCAGCTCGGGACAGTTTGGAAACACCATATATTTT.

The V call is TRBV6-6, the J call TRBJ2-7; 12 bases agree with TRBD2. Trimming at V came to 8 bases and at J to 4 bases, leaving 6 bases not matched to a gene. The CDR3 loop spans 14 amino acids. In germline, CDR1 is MNHNY, CDR2 SVGAGI (reference sequence). CDR3 coding DNA: TGTGCCAGCGGACTAGCGGGGAATATGTACGAGCAGTACTTC. Its protein is CASGLAGNMYEQYF.

The CDR3 DNA follows: TGCGCCAGCAGCCAAAGACAGGGGGCCACAGATACGCAGTATTTT. This gives the protein CASSQRQGATDTQYF. The genes are TRBV4-1 and TRBJ2-3, with TRBD1 matching 10 bases. The trim removed 2 bases at V and 2 bases at J, leaving 1 base unmatched. Germline values: CDR1 MGHRA, CDR2 YSYEKL. This CDR3 comprises 15 residues.

The sample holds a few counts of this clone. This rearrangement joins TRBV15 to TRBJ2-7, with D maybe TRBD1 (5 bases). The germline V gene has CDR1 LNHNV and CDR2 YYDKDF (reference sequence). V was trimmed by 5 bases and J by 3 bases, leaving 17 bases between them. This CDR3 has 15 residues. The chain's CDR3 is CATSDTPRANYEQYF. The CDR3 nucleotides are TGTGCCACCAGCGATACACCCAGGGCCAACTACGAGCAGTACTTC.

The chain has TRBV29-1 and TRBJ1-5, with D possibly being TRBD1 (6 bases). The CDR3 runs 14 residues. Per the germline V gene, CDR1 is SQVTM and CDR2 is ANQGSEA. The germline V and J ends were trimmed by 6 bases and 1 base, with 13 bases remaining between them. In DNA form, the CDR3 reads TGCAGCGTACAGACAGGAATAAGCAATCAGCCCCAGCATTTT. It specifies CSVQTGISNQPQHF.

V and J are TRBV19 and TRBJ2-1; TRBD1 matches at 9 bases. CDR1 is LNHDA, CDR2 SQIVND, per germline (reference sequence). Unmatched junction bases numbered 4, after V lost 2 bases and J lost 5 bases. The CDR3 is 15 amino acids. CDR3 sequence (DNA): TGTGCCAGTAGTATACTCGGGACAGGGCACAATGAGCAGTTCTTC. Its translation: CASSILGTGHNEQFF.

The chain carries TRBV4-1 and TRBJ1-1, with 11 positions matching TRBD1. This CDR3 comprises 15 residues. J was trimmed by 4 bases and V by 5 bases; bases with no gene match: 6. Germline V gene sequence: CDR1 MGHRA, CDR2 YSYEKL. The DNA for the CDR3 is TGCGCCAGCAGCTACTCCGGGACAGGGGGCACTGAAGCTTTCTTT. Residues: CASSYSGTGGTEAFF.

V is TRBV30 and J is TRBJ1-1; TRBD1 is a possible D gene (5 bases). Germline V CDR1 and CDR2: GTSNPN, SVGIG (reference sequence). The V gene lost 2 bases and the J gene lost 0 bases, with 10 bases spanning the gap. This CDR3 has 14 amino acids. As DNA, the CDR3 is TGTGCCTGGAGTTTAGACAGCATGAACACTGAAGCTTTCTTT. It specifies CAWSLDSMNTEAFF.

V is TRBV5-8 and J is TRBJ2-1, with a weak D call TRBD1 (5 bases). This CDR3 spans 16 amino acids. Germline lookup yields CDR1 SGHTS and CDR2 YDEGEE. With 0 bases removed from V and 8 bases from J, the gap between germline ends came to 18 bases. DNA of the CDR3: TGTGCCAGCAGCTTGGTCGAAGGGGCTCAAGCCGATGAGCAGTTCTTC. Its protein product is CASSLVEGAQADEQFF.

This clone was detected once. The chain employs TRBV10-3 and TRBJ1-1; 7 bases match TRBD1. This CDR3 has 14 residues. Trimming at V came to 6 bases and at J to 0 bases, leaving 4 bases not matched to a gene. Germline loops: CDR1 ENHRY, CDR2 SYGVKD. The CDR3 nucleotides are TGTGCCATCAGGCAGGGGGACGTGAACACTGAAGCTTTCTTT. Its protein product is CAIRQGDVNTEAFF.

The V gene is TRBV5-6, the J gene TRBJ1-6, with 9 bases lining up with TRBD1. The length of the CDR3 is 15 residues. Germline-derived CDR1 and CDR2 are SGHDT and YYEEEE. After removal of 4 bases from V and 6 bases from J, the junction contained 5 bases not matched to a gene. The CDR3 DNA is TGTGCCAGCAGCCTAGGGACAGGGTTTAATTCACCCCTCCACTTT. Its protein is CASSLGTGFNSPLHF.

The chain is built from TRBV5-1 and TRBJ1-6; 8 nucleotides agree with TRBD1. Germline V CDR1 and CDR2: SGHRS, YFSETQ. The CDR3 extends over 15 amino acids. Trimming took 3 bases from V and 7 from J; bases not matched to a gene: 6. CDR3 loop: CASSSRTGTNSPLHF. As DNA, the CDR3 is TGCGCCAGCAGCTCCCGGACAGGGACCAATTCACCCCTCCACTTT.

This clone was observed a single time. CDR3 bases: TGTGCCACCAGCAGAGAGGGGGCGGCCTACCGCCGGCATTTT. This sequence encodes CATSREGAAYRRHF. V usage is TRBV15 and J usage is TRBJ1-5, with D perhaps TRBD1 (6 bases). This CDR3 comprises 14 residues. V lost 0 bases to trimming and J lost 15 bases, with 18 bases between them. The germline CDR1 and CDR2 sequences are LNHNV and YYDKDF (reference sequence). The whole variable domain, filled in from reference TRBV15 and TRBJ1-5, reads DAMVIQNPRYQVTQFGKPVTLSCSQTLNHNVMYWYQQKSSQAPKLLFHYYDKDFNNEADTPDNFQSRRPNTSFCFLDIRSPGLGDTAMYLCATSREGAAYRRHFGDGTRLSIL.

DNA of the CDR3: TGTGCCAGCAGCCTCGCACAGGGCCGCTACGAGCAGTACTTC. It yields the protein CASSLAQGRYEQYF. The rearrangement uses TRBV13 and TRBJ2-5; weak D call: TRBD1 (6 bases). The J call may not be correct, given that the DNA end is closer to TRBJ2-7. The germline V gene encodes CDR1 PRHDT and CDR2 FYEKMQ (reference sequence). The CDR3 has 14 residues.

This chain uses TRBV7-2 with TRBJ1-2; D not certain. Germline-derived CDR1 and CDR2 are SGHTA and FQGNSA. Trimming stripped 10 bases from V and 2 bases from J, with 8 bases between. CDR3 length equals 11 residues. The CDR3 loop is CAIGENYGYTF. CDR3 DNA: TGTGCCATCGGGGAGAACTATGGCTACACCTTC.

The chain uses TRBV18 and TRBJ1-1, with a tentative D call TRBD1 (5 bases). Per germline, CDR1 KGHSH and CDR2 LQKENI. Trimming removed 6 bases at V and 3 bases at J, with 14 bases between. CDR3 length: 14 amino acids. The CDR3 nucleotides are TGTGCCAGCTCCCGTCGACAGACACACACTGAAGCTTTCTTT. Translating it yields CASSRRQTHTEAFF. The full variable domain, with the rest looked up from reference TRBV18 and TRBJ1-1, is NAGVMQNPRHLVRRRGQEARLRCSPMKGHSHVYWYRQLPEEGLKFMVYLQKENIIDESGMPKERFSAEFPKEGPSILRIQQVVRGDSAAYFCASSRRQTHTEAFFGQGTRLTVV.

This clone showed up just a few times. The V call is TRBV18, the J call TRBJ2-7; D call uncertain. The germline CDR1 and CDR2 sequences are KGHSH and LQKENI. The CDR3 contains 13 residues. Trimming left V 6 bases short and J 3 bases short, with 12 bases between. The CDR3 spells CASSNSSGYEQYF. The CDR3 DNA follows: TGTGCCAGCTCGAATTCGTCGGGCTACGAGCAGTACTTC.

In DNA, the CDR3 is TGTGCCAGCAGCACCCCCAACCGACAGGACTACGAGCAGTACTTC. Translating it yields CASSTPNRQDYEQYF. The V call is TRBV7-2, the J call TRBJ2-7; a possible D gene is TRBD1 (6 bases). V was trimmed by 5 bases and J by 3 bases, leaving 17 bases between them. Germline lookup yields CDR1 SGHTA and CDR2 FQGNSA. The CDR3 sequence is 15 residues long. Supplemented by reference TRBV7-2 and TRBJ2-7, the full variable domain reads GAGVSQSPSNKVTEKGKDVELRCDPISGHTALYWYRQSLGQGLEFLIYFQGNSAPDKSGLPSDRFSAERTGGSVSTLTIQRTQQEDSAVYLCASSTPNRQDYEQYFGPGTRLTVT.

The chain is built from TRBV18 and TRBJ2-6; D remains unclear. The V gene lost 9 bases and the J gene lost 1 base, with 4 bases spanning the gap. The germline gives CDR1 KGHSH, CDR2 LQKENI. The CDR3 has 12 residues. CDR3 residues: CASLSGANVLTF. The CDR3 region has the DNA TGTGCCAGTTTATCTGGGGCCAACGTCCTGACTTTC.

The chain carries TRBV23-1 and TRBJ1-6; a weak D match, TRBD1 (6 bases). TRBV23-1 is sorted into the ORF group, with uncertain function. This CDR3 is 15 amino acids long. V shed 3 bases and J shed 11 bases, with 17 bases lying between them. CDR3 loop: CASSQGPGWGPPLHF. The CDR3 nucleotides are TGCGCCAGCAGTCAGGGCCCAGGATGGGGGCCACCCCTCCACTTT.

The chain links TRBV19 to TRBJ1-1; 8 positions agree with TRBD1. Germline trimming cut 6 bases from V and 3 bases from J; bases unmatched to any gene: 9. The V gene's germline CDR1 is LNHDA and CDR2 SQIVND (reference sequence). CDR3 length: 15 residues. CDR3 sequence reads: CASRLEDREYTEAFF. CDR3 DNA sequence: TGTGCCAGTAGACTTGAGGACAGGGAATACACTGAAGCTTTCTTT.

A few counts support this clone. The V gene is TRBV29-1, the J gene TRBJ2-1, with D possibly TRBD1 on 5 matching bases. The CDR3 has 16 residues. Deletions cut 0 bases from V and 0 bases from J, with 12 bases between. Germline CDR1 is SQVTM and CDR2 is ANQGSEA. The CDR3 DNA sequence: TGCAGCGTTGAAGATCCAGGGATGAGCTCCTACAATGAGCAGTTCTTC. Amino acids: CSVEDPGMSSYNEQFF.

The chain joins TRBV4-3 to TRBJ2-7; no definite D call. CDR1 and CDR2 (germline): LGHNA, YSLEER. The CDR3 runs to 15 residues. With 3 bases removed from V and 0 bases from J, the gap between germline ends came to 12 bases. CDR3 sequence (DNA): TGCGCCAGCAGCCACGAAGCCGCGAGCTCCTACGAGCAGTACTTC. This sequence encodes CASSHEAASSYEQYF.

Only one count was recorded for this clone. This chain uses TRBV19 with TRBJ2-6; possibly TRBD1 for D (6 bases). This CDR3 spans 16 amino acids. Trimming took 5 bases from V and 0 from J, leaving 11 bases between them. Germline assignment: CDR1 LNHDA and CDR2 SQIVND (reference sequence). CDR3 region: CASSFPTGSGANVLTF. In DNA, the CDR3 is TGTGCCAGTAGTTTCCCGACAGGCTCTGGGGCCAACGTCCTGACTTTC.